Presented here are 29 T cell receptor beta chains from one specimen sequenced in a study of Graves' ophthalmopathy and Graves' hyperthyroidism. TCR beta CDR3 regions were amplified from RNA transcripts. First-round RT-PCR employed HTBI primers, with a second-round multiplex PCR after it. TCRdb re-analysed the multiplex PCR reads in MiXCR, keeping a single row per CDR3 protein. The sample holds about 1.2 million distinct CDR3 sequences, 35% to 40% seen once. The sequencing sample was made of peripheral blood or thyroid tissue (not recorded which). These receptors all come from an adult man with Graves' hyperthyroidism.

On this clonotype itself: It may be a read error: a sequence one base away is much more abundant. CDR3 protein: CASGLDPGYQETQYF. DNA for the CDR3: TGCGCCAGCGGCTTGGATCCAGGCTACCAAGAGACCCAGTACTTC. The V and J genes are TRBV5-1 and TRBJ2-5, with D uncertain. The CDR3 covers 15 residues. The germline V gene encodes CDR1 SGHRS and CDR2 YFSETQ.

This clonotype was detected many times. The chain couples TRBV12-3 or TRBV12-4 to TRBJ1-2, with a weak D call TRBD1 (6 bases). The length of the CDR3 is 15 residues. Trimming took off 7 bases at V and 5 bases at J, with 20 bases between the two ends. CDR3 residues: CASTQSRAGEYGYTF. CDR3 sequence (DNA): TGTGCCAGCACCCAATCTAGGGCAGGGGAGTATGGCTACACCTTC.

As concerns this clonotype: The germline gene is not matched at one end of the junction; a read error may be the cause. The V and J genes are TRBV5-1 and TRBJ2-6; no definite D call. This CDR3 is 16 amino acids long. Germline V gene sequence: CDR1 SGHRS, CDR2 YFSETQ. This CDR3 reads CASSLPTRTGANVLTF. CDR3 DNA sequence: TGTGCCAGCAGCCTACCGACGAGGACTGGGGCCAACGTCCTGACTTTC.

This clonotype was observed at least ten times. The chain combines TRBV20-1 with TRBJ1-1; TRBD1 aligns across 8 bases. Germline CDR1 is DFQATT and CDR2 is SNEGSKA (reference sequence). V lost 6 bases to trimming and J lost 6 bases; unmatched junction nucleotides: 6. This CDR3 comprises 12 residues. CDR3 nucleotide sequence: TGCAGTGCCTTCGACAGGGGCGCTGAAGCTTTCTTT. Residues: CSAFDRGAEAFF.

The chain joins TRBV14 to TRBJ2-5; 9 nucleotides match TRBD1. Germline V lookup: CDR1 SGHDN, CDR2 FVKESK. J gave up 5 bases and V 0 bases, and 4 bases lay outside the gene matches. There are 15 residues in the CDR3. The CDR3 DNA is TGTGCCAGCAGCCAAGATACAGGGGGCAGGGAGACCCAGTACTTC. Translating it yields CASSQDTGGRETQYF.

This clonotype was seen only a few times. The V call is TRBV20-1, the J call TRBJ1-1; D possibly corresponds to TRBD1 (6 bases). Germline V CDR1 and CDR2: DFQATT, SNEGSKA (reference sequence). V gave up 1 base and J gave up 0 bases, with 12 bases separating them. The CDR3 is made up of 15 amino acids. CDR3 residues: CSARARGRMNTEAFF. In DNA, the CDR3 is TGCAGTGCTAGAGCCAGGGGAAGGATGAACACTGAAGCTTTCTTT.

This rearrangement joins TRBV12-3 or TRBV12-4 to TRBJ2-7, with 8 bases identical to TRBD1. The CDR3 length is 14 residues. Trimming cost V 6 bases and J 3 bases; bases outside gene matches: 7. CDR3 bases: TGTGCCAGCAGGACCGGGACAGGAGTCTACGAGCAGTACTTC. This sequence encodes CASRTGTGVYEQYF.

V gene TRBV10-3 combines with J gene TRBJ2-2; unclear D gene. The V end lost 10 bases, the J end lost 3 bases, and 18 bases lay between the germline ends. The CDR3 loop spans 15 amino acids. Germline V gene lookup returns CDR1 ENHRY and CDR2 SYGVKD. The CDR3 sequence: CASSFSRGDTGELFF. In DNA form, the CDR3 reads TGTGCCAGCTCTTTCTCTCGAGGCGACACCGGGGAGCTGTTTTTT.

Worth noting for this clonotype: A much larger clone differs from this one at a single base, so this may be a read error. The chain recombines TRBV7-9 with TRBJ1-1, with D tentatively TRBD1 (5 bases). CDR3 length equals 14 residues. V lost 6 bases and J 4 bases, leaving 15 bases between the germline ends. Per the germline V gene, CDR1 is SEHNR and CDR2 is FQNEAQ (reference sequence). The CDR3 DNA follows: TGTGCCAGCAGGCACTTCGGGGCGTCCACTGAAGCTTTCTTT. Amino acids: CASRHFGASTEAFF. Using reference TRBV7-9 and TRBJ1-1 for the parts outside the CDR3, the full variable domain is DTGVSQNPRHKITKRGQNVTFRCDPISEHNRLYWYRQTLGQGPEFLTYFQNEAQLEKSRLLSDRFSAERPKGSFSTLEIQRTEQGDSAMYLCASRHFGASTEAFFGQGTRLTVV.

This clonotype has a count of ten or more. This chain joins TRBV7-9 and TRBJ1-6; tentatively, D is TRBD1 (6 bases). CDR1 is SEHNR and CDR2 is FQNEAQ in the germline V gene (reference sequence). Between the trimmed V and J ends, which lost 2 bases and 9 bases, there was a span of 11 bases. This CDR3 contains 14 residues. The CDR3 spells CASSLRGGTSPLHF. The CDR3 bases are TGTGCCAGCAGCTTAAGGGGGGGTACTTCACCCCTCCACTTT.

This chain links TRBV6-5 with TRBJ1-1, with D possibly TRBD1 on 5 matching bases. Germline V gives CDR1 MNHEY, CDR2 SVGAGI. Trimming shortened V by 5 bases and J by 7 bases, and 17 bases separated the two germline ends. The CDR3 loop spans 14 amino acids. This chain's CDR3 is CASSMQGGLYEAFF. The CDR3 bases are TGTGCCAGCAGTATGCAGGGTGGGCTGTATGAAGCTTTCTTT.

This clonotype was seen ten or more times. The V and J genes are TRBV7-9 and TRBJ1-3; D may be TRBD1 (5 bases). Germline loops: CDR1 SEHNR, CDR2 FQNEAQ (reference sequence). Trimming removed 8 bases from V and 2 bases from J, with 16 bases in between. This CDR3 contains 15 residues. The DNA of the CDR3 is TGTGCCAGCGTTGGGGGTCGTGCTACTGGAAACACCATATATTTT. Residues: CASVGGRATGNTIYF.

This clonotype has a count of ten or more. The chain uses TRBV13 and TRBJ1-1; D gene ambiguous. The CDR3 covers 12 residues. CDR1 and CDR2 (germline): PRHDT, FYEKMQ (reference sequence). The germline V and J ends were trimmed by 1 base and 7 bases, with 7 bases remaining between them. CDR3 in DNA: TGTGCCAGCAGCTTAGATGGCGGTGAAGCTTTCTTT. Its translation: CASSLDGGEAFF.

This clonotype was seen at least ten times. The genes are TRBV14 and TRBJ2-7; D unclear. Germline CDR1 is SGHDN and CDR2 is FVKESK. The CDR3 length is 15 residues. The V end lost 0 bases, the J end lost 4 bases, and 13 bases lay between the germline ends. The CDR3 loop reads CASSQDVGRAYEQYF. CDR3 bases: TGTGCCAGCAGCCAAGATGTGGGTAGGGCTTACGAGCAGTACTTC.

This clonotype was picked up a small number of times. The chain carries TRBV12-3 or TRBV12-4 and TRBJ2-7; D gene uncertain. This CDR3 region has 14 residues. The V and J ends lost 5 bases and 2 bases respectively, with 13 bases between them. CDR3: CASSPATLTYEQYF. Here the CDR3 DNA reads TGTGCCAGCAGTCCGGCGACACTTACCTACGAGCAGTACTTC.

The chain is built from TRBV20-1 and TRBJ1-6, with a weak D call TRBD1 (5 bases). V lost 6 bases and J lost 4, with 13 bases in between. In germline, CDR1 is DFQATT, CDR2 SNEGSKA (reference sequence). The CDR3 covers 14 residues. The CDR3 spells CSARDRDYNSPLHF. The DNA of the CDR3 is TGCAGTGCACGAGACAGAGATTATAATTCACCCCTCCACTTT.

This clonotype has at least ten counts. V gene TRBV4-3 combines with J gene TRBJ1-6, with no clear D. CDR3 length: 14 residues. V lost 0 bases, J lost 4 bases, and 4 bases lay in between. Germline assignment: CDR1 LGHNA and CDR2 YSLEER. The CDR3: CASSQDRYNSPLHF. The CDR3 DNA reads TGCGCCAGCAGCCAAGACCGGTATAATTCACCCCTCCACTTT.

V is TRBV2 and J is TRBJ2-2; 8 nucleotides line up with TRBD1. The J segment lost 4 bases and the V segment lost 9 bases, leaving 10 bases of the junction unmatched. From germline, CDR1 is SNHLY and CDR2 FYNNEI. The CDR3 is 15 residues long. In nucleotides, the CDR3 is TGTGCCAGTAGTAAGGGTGACAGGGGCACCGGGGAGCTGTTTTTT. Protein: CASSKGDRGTGELFF.

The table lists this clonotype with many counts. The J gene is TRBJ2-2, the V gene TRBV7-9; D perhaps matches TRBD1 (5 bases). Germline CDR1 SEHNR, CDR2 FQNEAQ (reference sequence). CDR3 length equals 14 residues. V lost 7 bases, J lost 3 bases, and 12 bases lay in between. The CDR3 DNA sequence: TGTGCCAGCACCGACAGAACCCACACCGGGGAGCTGTTTTTT. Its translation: CASTDRTHTGELFF.

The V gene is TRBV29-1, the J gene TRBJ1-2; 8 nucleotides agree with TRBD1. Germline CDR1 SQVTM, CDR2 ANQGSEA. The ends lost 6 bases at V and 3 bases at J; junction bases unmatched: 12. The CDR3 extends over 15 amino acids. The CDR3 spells CSVRTGGGRDYGYTF. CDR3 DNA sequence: TGCAGCGTACGAACAGGGGGAGGGCGGGACTATGGCTACACCTTC.

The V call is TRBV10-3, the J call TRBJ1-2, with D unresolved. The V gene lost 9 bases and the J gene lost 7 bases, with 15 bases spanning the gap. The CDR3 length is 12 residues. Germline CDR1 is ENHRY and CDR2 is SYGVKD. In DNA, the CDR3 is TGTGCCATGGGGTACGGCGCAGGTGGCTACACCTTC. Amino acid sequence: CAMGYGAGGYTF.

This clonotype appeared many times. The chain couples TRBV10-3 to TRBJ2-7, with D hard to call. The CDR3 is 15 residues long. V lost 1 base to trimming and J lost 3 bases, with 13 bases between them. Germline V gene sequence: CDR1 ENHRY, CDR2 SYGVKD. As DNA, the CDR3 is TGTGCCATCAGTGAGTATCCCCCGGACGACTACGAGCAGTACTTC. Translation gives CAISEYPPDDYEQYF.

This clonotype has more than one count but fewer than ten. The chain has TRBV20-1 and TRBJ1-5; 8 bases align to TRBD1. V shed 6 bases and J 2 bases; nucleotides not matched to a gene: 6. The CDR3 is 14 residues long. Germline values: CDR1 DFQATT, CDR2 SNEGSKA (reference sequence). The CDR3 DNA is TGCAGTGCCAGGACAGGGAAGGGCAATCAGCCCCAGCATTTT. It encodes CSARTGKGNQPQHF.

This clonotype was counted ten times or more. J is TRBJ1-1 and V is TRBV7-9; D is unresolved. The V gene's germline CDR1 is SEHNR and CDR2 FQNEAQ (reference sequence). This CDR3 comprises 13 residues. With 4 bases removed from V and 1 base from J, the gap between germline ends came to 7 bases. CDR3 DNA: TGTGCCAGCAGCTCCTCAGAGAACACTGAAGCTTTCTTT. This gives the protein CASSSSENTEAFF.

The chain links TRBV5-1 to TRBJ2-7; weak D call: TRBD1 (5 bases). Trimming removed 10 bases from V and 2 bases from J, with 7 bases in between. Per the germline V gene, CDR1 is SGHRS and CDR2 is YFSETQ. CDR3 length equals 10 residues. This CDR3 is CADSTYEQYF. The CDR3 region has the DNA TGCGCCGACAGTACCTACGAGCAGTACTTC.

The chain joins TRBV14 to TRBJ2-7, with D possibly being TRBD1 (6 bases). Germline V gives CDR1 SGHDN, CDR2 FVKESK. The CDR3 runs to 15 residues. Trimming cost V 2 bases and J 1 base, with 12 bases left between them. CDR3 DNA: TGTGCCAGCAGCCAAAGGACAGCATCATCCTACGAGCAGTACTTC. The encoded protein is CASSQRTASSYEQYF. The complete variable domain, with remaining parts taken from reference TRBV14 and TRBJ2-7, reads EAGVTQFPSHSVIEKGQTVTLRCDPISGHDNLYWYRRVMGKEIKFLLHFVKESKQDESGMPNNRFLAERTGGTYSTLKVQPAELEDSGVYFCASSQRTASSYEQYFGPGTRLTVT.

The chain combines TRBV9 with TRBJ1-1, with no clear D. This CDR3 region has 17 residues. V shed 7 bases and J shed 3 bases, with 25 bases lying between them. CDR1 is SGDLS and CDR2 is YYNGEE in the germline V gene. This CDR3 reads CASSPVGGGPRYTEAFF. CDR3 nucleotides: TGTGCCAGCTCACCCGTCGGAGGAGGGCCCCGCTACACTGAAGCTTTCTTT.

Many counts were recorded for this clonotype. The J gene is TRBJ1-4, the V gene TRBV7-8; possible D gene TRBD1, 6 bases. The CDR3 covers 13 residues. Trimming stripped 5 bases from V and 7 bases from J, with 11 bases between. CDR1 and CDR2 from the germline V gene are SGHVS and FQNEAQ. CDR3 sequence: CASSLQGSEKLFF. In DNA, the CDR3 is TGTGCCAGCAGCCTCCAGGGGAGTGAAAAACTGTTTTTT.

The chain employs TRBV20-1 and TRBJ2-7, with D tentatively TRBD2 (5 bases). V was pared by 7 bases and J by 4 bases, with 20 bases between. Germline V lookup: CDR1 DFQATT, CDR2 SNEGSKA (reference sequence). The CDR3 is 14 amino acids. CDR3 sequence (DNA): TGCAGTGGACAAGGTGAGGGCCGTTTGTACGAGCAGTACTTC. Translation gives CSGQGEGRLYEQYF.